The following is a T cell receptor (beta chain) sequence with its context. No cognate antigen has been identified for it. Per-nucleotide qualities are absent, and no much larger clonotype sits a single base away. The data derive from a study of blood T cell repertoires in COVID-19 (dated by TCRdb to 2020 to 2021). In the study overall: The collaborator samples originated in the United States, Italy and Spain and spanned the acute and convalescent phases of COVID-19. The material from the prospective study consisted of cDNA or gDNA derived from T cells, B-cell-depleted T cells, or PBMCs. Subjects who had been exposed to COVID-19, were actively infected with it, or had recovered from it provided the deeply sampled blood TCRbeta repertoires that made up the dataset. The repertoires were released in a freely available public database intended as a resource for research on the immune response to SARS-CoV-2. The samples were drawn from two sources: the first 160 participants of the ongoing ImmuneRACE study, and fewer than 1,500 subjects contributed by 6 global collaborators. The sample metadata nearly always contained a de-identified subject ID, COVID-19 status, age in years and sex. Where HLA class I and class II types were available, the types were taken from metadata supplied by the sample provider, not from assay-based typing.

General findings and caveats noted by the study authors: How much clinical and demographic metadata was included differed by source and by participant, and the metadata was provided uncurated.

The germline V gene yields SGHDT for CDR1 and YYEEEE for CDR2. Trimming takes 4 bases off V and 6 bases off J; junction bases not matched to a gene: 6. From the cysteine up to the phenylalanine, the CDR3 has a length of 15 residues. The retained sequence is limited to the CDR3, 45 bases, with the frame set at the first base. Collaborating institutions collected whole blood in K2EDTA tubes following their own protocols. For TCRbeta analysis, collaborator samples were shipped as frozen whole blood, as isolated PBMCs, or as DNA extracted from either sample type. TCRbeta CDR3 regions were amplified from genomic DNA by means of the immunoSEQ Assay, a bias-controlled multiplex PCR. As for how the authors treated the data: Nucleated cell counts per sample were estimated from amplification of reference gene primers within the assay. To quantify the absolute abundance of each unique TCRbeta CDR3 rearrangement, sequence reads were collapsed and filtered. For each sample, productive Simpson clonality was calculated as the square root of Simpson's diversity index across productive rearrangements. Entries here come from immuneACCESS through TCRdb and include only in-frame sequences with V and J called. Some clones fail to appear in such tables; in the studies checked, an unresolved V gene covers under half of the shortfall, and the cause of the remainder is unknown. For V, J and clone size, that table is used; D and trimming come from the DNA. The sample contains roughly 80,000 clones, roughly 88% of them found a single time. The ten largest clones take up 5.8% of the sample.

This clonotype was obtained from a man aged 50-59 years with active COVID-19. The sample was peripheral blood. This receptor chain uses TRBV5-6 and TRBJ2-2; 10 central bases correspond to TRBD1. The sequenced DNA is TGTGCCAGCAGCCTACAGGGGACAGGGGCCGGGGAGCTGTTTTTT. Its translation reads: CASSLQGTGAGELFF.